These 28 T cell receptor beta chains share one sample of origin, sequenced in a study of T cells after yellow fever vaccination. One entry per CDR3 protein results from TCRdb running MiXCR on the 5' RACE reads. This sample has under 200,000 distinct CDR3 sequences; 6% to 7.5% occur once, and the top ten carry about 2.5%. The sequenced sample was CD4+ T cells sorted from PBMCs, obtained around 5 days after the first yellow fever vaccination. The receptors here all came from a man aged 18 to 30 who received the YFV17D yellow fever vaccine.

This clonotype showed up many times. This rearrangement joins TRBV10-3 to TRBJ2-7; unclear D gene. The ends were cut back, 2 bases at V and 0 bases at J, with 8 bases in the middle. CDR3 length: 14 amino acids. In germline, CDR1 is ENHRY, CDR2 SYGVKD. CDR3 sequence: CAISEARTSYEQYF. For the CDR3, the DNA is TGTGCCATCAGTGAGGCCCGGACCTCCTACGAGCAGTACTTC.

This clonotype was observed a few times. The chain carries TRBV5-1 and TRBJ2-4; 11 bases are shared with TRBD1. Losses at the gene ends were 2 bases for V and 6 bases for J; bases not matched to a gene: 1. CDR3 length: 14 amino acids. Germline-derived CDR1 and CDR2 are SGHRS and YFSETQ. The CDR3 spells CASSLGQGANIQYF. The CDR3 nucleotides are TGCGCCAGCAGCTTAGGACAGGGGGCAAACATTCAGTACTTC. The full variable domain, rest sourced from reference TRBV5-1 and TRBJ2-4, is KAGVTQTPRYLIKTRGQQVTLSCSPISGHRSVSWYQQTPGQGLQFLFEYFSETQRNKGNFPGRFSGRQFSNSRSEMNVSTLELGDSALYLCASSLGQGANIQYFGAGTRLSVL.

In its sample, this clonotype was seen many times. V and J are TRBV10-3 and TRBJ2-3, with a possible D match to TRBD2 (5 bases). CDR3 length: 16 residues. Trimming cost V 4 bases and J 2 bases, with 16 bases left between them. Germline V lookup: CDR1 ENHRY, CDR2 SYGVKD. DNA of the CDR3: TGTGCCATCAGTGGGTCGCGGGCTATAATCACAGATACGCAGTATTTT. It codes for CAISGSRAIITDTQYF.

This clonotype has at least ten counts. The V and J genes are TRBV12-3 or TRBV12-4 and TRBJ1-4; D gene unclear. Trimming cost V 6 bases and J 4 bases, with 18 bases left between them. The CDR3 is 16 residues long. CDR3 bases: TGTGCCAGCAGAGGTGTATGGTTTCGGGGTAATGAAAAACTGTTTTTT. It encodes CASRGVWFRGNEKLFF.

In its sample, this clonotype was seen many times. This chain connects TRBV20-1 to TRBJ2-3; 7 positions match TRBD2. J lost 5 bases, V lost 4 bases, and 6 bases had no gene match. Germline lookup yields CDR1 DFQATT and CDR2 SNEGSKA (reference sequence). This CDR3 comprises 13 residues. This CDR3 reads CSATWRGIDTQYF. DNA for the CDR3: TGCAGTGCTACGTGGCGGGGGATAGATACGCAGTATTTT.

This clonotype showed up many times. The V and J genes are TRBV6-1 and TRBJ2-1, with 7 bases identical to TRBD1. Trimming cost V 7 bases and J 5 bases; bases outside gene matches: 5. CDR1 is MNHNS, CDR2 SASEGT, per germline. The CDR3 has 13 amino acids. The chain's CDR3 is CASTGTVDNEQFF. CDR3 DNA sequence: TGTGCCAGCACCGGGACAGTAGACAATGAGCAGTTCTTC.

This clonotype has more than one count but fewer than ten. The V gene is TRBV20-1, the J gene TRBJ1-2, with a possible D match to TRBD1 (6 bases). CDR1 and CDR2 from the germline V gene are DFQATT and SNEGSKA (reference sequence). Trimming shortened V by 5 bases and J by 0 bases, and 10 bases separated the two germline ends. The CDR3 totals 13 residues. The CDR3 sequence: CSAGGQSNYGYTF. Written as DNA, the CDR3 is TGCAGTGCTGGAGGACAGTCTAACTATGGCTACACCTTC.

This clonotype was seen at least ten times. The CDR3 reads CASSMYTSGTGNIQYF. CDR3 coding DNA: TGTGCCAGCAGCATGTATACCTCCGGGACAGGAAACATTCAGTACTTC. The rearrangement joins TRBV7-2 to TRBJ2-4; 8 bases fit TRBD1. V lost 5 bases, J lost 6 bases, and 12 bases stayed unmatched. Per the germline V gene, CDR1 is SGHTA and CDR2 is FQGNSA. The CDR3 spans 16 residues.

This clonotype occurred many times. The chain joins TRBV5-1 to TRBJ2-3; D possibly corresponds to TRBD1 (6 bases). The CDR3 contains 11 residues. The V gene's germline CDR1 is SGHRS and CDR2 YFSETQ. Trimming pared 7 bases from V and 5 bases from J, leaving 8 bases between. CDR3 nucleotides: TGCGCCAGCGGCAGGGGAGATACGCAGTATTTT. This encodes CASGRGDTQYF.

In this sample, this clonotype turned up a few times. The chain carries TRBV7-9 and TRBJ1-1, with D perhaps TRBD1 (5 bases). Germline V gene data show CDR1 as SEHNR and CDR2 as FQNEAQ (reference sequence). The CDR3 has 14 amino acids. V lost 5 bases and J 0 bases, leaving 10 bases between the germline ends. The CDR3 coding sequence is TGTGCCAGCAGCCCGGGACTGATGAACACTGAAGCTTTCTTT. This encodes CASSPGLMNTEAFF.

This clonotype was seen at least ten times. The rearrangement joins TRBV7-8 to TRBJ2-1; possibly TRBD2 for D (6 bases). V shed 1 base and J shed 7 bases, with 11 bases lying between them. The germline CDR1 and CDR2 sequences are SGHVS and FQNEAQ. CDR3 size: 14 residues. CDR3: CASSLVGGGNEQFF. CDR3 DNA sequence: TGTGCCAGCAGCTTAGTAGGTGGGGGGAATGAGCAGTTCTTC. Full variable domain (outside the CDR3, taken from reference TRBV7-8 and TRBJ2-1): GAGVSQSPRYKVAKRGQDVALRCDPISGHVSLFWYQQALGQGPEFLTYFQNEAQLDKSGLPSDRFFAERPEGSVSTLKIQRTQQEDSAVYLCASSLVGGGNEQFFGPGTRLTVL.

This clonotype has at least ten counts. The chain is built from TRBV20-1 and TRBJ1-6, with D unresolved. V shed 4 bases and J shed 9 bases, with 19 bases lying between them. The length of the CDR3 is 15 residues. CDR1 is DFQATT and CDR2 is SNEGSKA in the germline V gene (reference sequence). DNA of the CDR3: TGCAGTGCTACGGAACGGGCCAAGAACTCTTCACCCCTCCACTTT. Its protein is CSATERAKNSSPLHF.

This clonotype was observed many times. The rearrangement joins TRBV7-8 to TRBJ1-2; unclear D gene. CDR3 size: 15 residues. V was pared by 0 bases and J by 8 bases, with 16 bases between. Germline lookup yields CDR1 SGHVS and CDR2 FQNEAQ. DNA for the CDR3: TGTGCCAGCAGCTTAGCTCCGGTGGAGGCCCGAGGCTACACCTTC. It is translated as CASSLAPVEARGYTF. Complete variable domain (other parts from reference TRBV7-8 and TRBJ1-2): GAGVSQSPRYKVAKRGQDVALRCDPISGHVSLFWYQQALGQGPEFLTYFQNEAQLDKSGLPSDRFFAERPEGSVSTLKIQRTQQEDSAVYLCASSLAPVEARGYTFGSGTRLTVV.

This clonotype was counted many times. The J gene is TRBJ1-1, the V gene TRBV7-2; 8 positions match TRBD1. The junction had 7 bases not matched to a gene; V was cut back by 5 bases and J by 5 bases. The CDR3 totals 14 residues. Germline assignment: CDR1 SGHTA and CDR2 FQGNSA. CDR3 nucleotides: TGTGCCAGCAGCCCCCAGGGGGCTCGGACTGAAGCTTTCTTT. Residues: CASSPQGARTEAFF.

This clonotype has ten or more counts. The chain combines TRBV5-1 with TRBJ2-5, with D perhaps matching TRBD2 (5 bases). This CDR3 region has 15 residues. Germline CDR1 SGHRS, CDR2 YFSETQ. Trimming took 5 bases from V and 5 from J, leaving 19 bases between them. The CDR3 is CASSSDSPVAETQYF. Written as DNA, the CDR3 is TGCGCCAGCAGTTCGGACTCCCCTGTCGCCGAGACCCAGTACTTC.

This clonotype was observed many times. This sequence joins TRBV12-3 or TRBV12-4 and TRBJ1-5, with 8 bases matching TRBD1. The trim removed 3 bases at V and 3 bases at J, leaving 4 bases unmatched. The CDR3 length is 15 residues. This chain's CDR3 is CASSFGQGLNQPQHF. CDR3 in DNA: TGTGCCAGCAGTTTTGGACAGGGACTCAATCAGCCCCAGCATTTT.

This clonotype was observed a handful of times. V gene TRBV2 combines with J gene TRBJ2-3, with unresolved D. Trimming pared 7 bases from V and 2 bases from J, leaving 4 bases between. The CDR3 contains 11 residues. Germline CDR1 and CDR2: SNHLY and FYNNEI. The CDR3 sequence: CASMFTDTQYF. CDR3 sequence (DNA): TGTGCCAGCATGTTCACAGATACGCAGTATTTT.

This clonotype was seen ten or more times. The V gene is TRBV7-2, the J gene TRBJ2-1; D is possibly TRBD1 (7 bases). Germline-derived CDR1 and CDR2 are SGHTA and FQGNSA. Trimming cost V 2 bases and J 5 bases, with 13 bases left between them. This CDR3 has 15 amino acids. In nucleotides, the CDR3 is TGTGCCAGCAGCTTAACCAGGGGGGCAGACAATGAGCAGTTCTTC. This translates into CASSLTRGADNEQFF.

This clonotype has just a few counts. The chain has TRBV7-6 and TRBJ1-3; the D gene is possibly TRBD1 (5 bases). V gave up 5 bases and J gave up 3 bases, with 11 bases separating them. The germline V gene encodes CDR1 SGHVS and CDR2 FNYEAQ. The CDR3 has 14 amino acids. For the CDR3, the DNA is TGTGCCAGCAGCCAGGGCGTAGTTGGAAACACCATATATTTT. This encodes CASSQGVVGNTIYF.

This clonotype was seen only a few times. Here the CDR3 DNA reads TGCGCCAGCAGCTCCCCATGGGGACAGGCTAGCACAGATACGCAGTATTTT. Translation: CASSSPWGQASTDTQYF. The chain links TRBV5-1 to TRBJ2-3; 8 bases are shared with TRBD1. This CDR3 spans 17 amino acids. V lost 3 bases, J lost 0 bases, and 9 bases stayed unmatched. In germline, CDR1 is SGHRS, CDR2 YFSETQ.

Concerning this clonotype: This may stem from a read error, because a much larger clone lies one nucleotide away. The chain uses TRBV5-1 and TRBJ1-1, with no clear D. The ends were cut back, 8 bases at V and 1 base at J, with 15 bases in the middle. This CDR3 region has 14 residues. Germline-derived CDR1 and CDR2 are SGHRS and YFSETQ. The CDR3 DNA reads as TGCGCCAGAAGCCGGGCCCCGGGGAACACTGAAGCTTTCTTT. The encoded protein is CARSRAPGNTEAFF.

This clonotype was seen many times. The chain combines TRBV12-3 or TRBV12-4 with TRBJ1-1; D is unresolved. The CDR3 contains 14 residues. Trimming pared 7 bases from V and 0 bases from J, leaving 12 bases between. The CDR3 coding sequence is TGTGCCAGCAACCCCGTGGGGTTGAACACTGAAGCTTTCTTT. Its translation is CASNPVGLNTEAFF.

This clonotype has at least ten counts. The chain employs TRBV5-1 and TRBJ1-5; D may be TRBD1 (6 bases). CDR1 is SGHRS, CDR2 YFSETQ, per germline. The CDR3 covers 16 residues. The V end was cut by 0 bases, the J end by 3 bases, with 13 bases between. This CDR3 reads CASSLGGQGYNQPQHF. DNA of the CDR3: TGCGCCAGCAGCTTGGGTGGCCAGGGGTACAATCAGCCCCAGCATTTT.

CDR3 coding DNA: TGTGCCAGCAGCCCCCGGACAGTCTCGATTAACTATGGCTACACCTTC. This sequence encodes CASSPRTVSINYGYTF. This chain links TRBV7-2 with TRBJ1-2; D possibly corresponds to TRBD1 (6 bases). Trimming removed 5 bases from V and 1 base from J, with 17 bases in between. This CDR3 region has 16 residues. The germline gives CDR1 SGHTA, CDR2 FQGNSA.

Notes on this clonotype: A much larger clone lies a single base off, so this may be a read error. The CDR3 region is CSVTFSQETQYF. Here the CDR3 DNA reads TGCAGCGTTACATTCAGCCAAGAGACCCAGTACTTC. This sequence joins TRBV29-1 and TRBJ2-5; no reliable D call. Trimming stripped 5 bases from V and 1 base from J, with 8 bases between. There are 12 residues in the CDR3. The germline V gene has CDR1 SQVTM and CDR2 ANQGSEA. Using reference TRBV29-1 and TRBJ2-5 for the parts outside the CDR3, the full variable domain is SAVISQKPSRDICQRGTSLTIQCQVDSQVTMMFWYRQQPGQSLTLIATANQGSEATYESGFVIDKFPISRPNLTFSTLTVSNMSPEDSSIYLCSVTFSQETQYFGPGTRLLVL.

This clonotype was seen repeatedly, ten times or more. The chain is built from TRBV4-1 and TRBJ2-5; TRBD2 agrees at 9 bases. CDR1 is MGHRA, CDR2 YSYEKL, per germline. The ends lost 0 bases at V and 4 bases at J; junction bases unmatched: 6. This CDR3 is 16 amino acids long. CDR3 sequence reads: CASSQDFGSGGETQYF. As DNA, the CDR3 is TGCGCCAGCAGCCAAGATTTTGGTAGCGGGGGAGAGACCCAGTACTTC.

This clonotype was found many times. The rearrangement links TRBV9 to TRBJ2-1; D remains ambiguous. With 0 bases removed from V and 3 bases from J, the gap between germline ends came to 7 bases. This CDR3 is 14 amino acids long. From germline, CDR1 is SGDLS and CDR2 YYNGEE. CDR3 amino acids: CASSVGADYNEQFF. As DNA, the CDR3 is TGTGCCAGCAGCGTAGGGGCAGACTACAATGAGCAGTTCTTC.

The V gene is TRBV6-1, the J gene TRBJ2-6; tentative D call: TRBD2 (6 bases). The V end lost 5 bases, the J end lost 0 bases, and 14 bases lay between the germline ends. Germline CDR1 reads MNHNS; CDR2 reads SASEGT. CDR3 length: 17 residues. The CDR3 reads CASSKLSGRSGANVLTF. CDR3 nucleotides: TGTGCCAGCAGTAAACTCAGCGGGCGCTCTGGGGCCAACGTCCTGACTTTC.